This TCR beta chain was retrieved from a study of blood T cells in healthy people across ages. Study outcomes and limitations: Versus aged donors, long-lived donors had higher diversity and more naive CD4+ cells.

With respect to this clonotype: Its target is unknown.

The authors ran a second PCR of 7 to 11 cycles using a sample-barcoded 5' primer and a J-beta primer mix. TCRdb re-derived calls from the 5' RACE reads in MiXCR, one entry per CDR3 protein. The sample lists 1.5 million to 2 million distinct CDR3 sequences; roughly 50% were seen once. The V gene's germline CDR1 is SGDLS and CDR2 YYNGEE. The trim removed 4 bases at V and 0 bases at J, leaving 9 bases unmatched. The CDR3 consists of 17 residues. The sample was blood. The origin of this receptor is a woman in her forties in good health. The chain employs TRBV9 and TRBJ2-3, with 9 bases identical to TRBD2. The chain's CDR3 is CASSPRLAGGSTDTQYF. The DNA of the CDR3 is TGTGCCAGCAGCCCCCGACTGGCGGGGGGGAGCACAGATACGCAGTATTTT.